Below, one TCR beta chain is given with its context. Its antigen remains unknown. The data were obtained in a study of T cell responses to AZD1222 COVID-19 vaccine. In the study overall: Second-dose recipients at about 4 or about 12 weeks were treated as one pooled group.

Germline V gene sequence: CDR1 MDHEN, CDR2 SYDVKM. The V end lost 3 bases, the J end lost 3 bases, and 10 bases lay between the germline ends. The CDR3 has 14 residues. The repertoire was sequenced with immunoSEQ multiplex PCR; TCRdb's copy has only in-frame clones and lacks some. The repertoire consists of roughly 130,000 clones, with 90% to 95% occurring once and the leading ten covering 6.6%. Points from the study as a whole: A reported finding is that nearly half of spike-specific TCRs target unmutated variant regions. There were repertoire samples only from the period after the peak T cell response.

The clonotype originates from an adult in good health. The sequences come from peripheral blood, collected on day 0 of AZD1222 vaccination. This chain uses TRBV28 with TRBJ2-3; D remains ambiguous. The CDR3 is CASSFYKKTDTQYF. CDR3 in DNA: TGTGCCAGCAGTTTTTACAAGAAGACAGATACGCAGTATTTT.